Listed below are T cell receptor beta chains from one sample, sequenced in a study of blood T cell repertoires in COVID-19. Sequenced by immunoSEQ multiplex PCR; TCRdb stores in-frame clones only, minus some. The repertoire holds around 97,000 clones, with 70% to 85% as singletons. The specimen was peripheral blood. The receptors originated from a man in his 70s with acute or convalescent COVID-19. Both conserved end residues are part of each CDR3. The D gene is left open where the match is weak. For some rows the clone size is stated as once, few or many, or as a class when expanded; others skip it.

cdr3_nt: TGTGCCAGCAGTTACGGACAGGGGGGTCAGCCCCAGCATTTT
cdr3_aa: CASSYGQGGQPQHF
v_call: TRBV6-5
d_call: TRBD1
j_call: TRBJ1-5
clone_size: -
cdr3_length: 14

cdr3_nt: TGTGCCAGCAGTCCCCAGGGGAGGAACACTGAAGCTTTCTTT
cdr3_aa: CASSPQGRNTEAFF
v_call: TRBV27
d_call: -
j_call: TRBJ1-1
clone_size: once
cdr3_length: 14

cdr3_nt: TGTGCCAGCAGCTTAGAATTACGGGACAATGAGCAGTTCTTC
cdr3_aa: CASSLELRDNEQFF
v_call: TRBV7-2
d_call: -
j_call: TRBJ2-1
clone_size: -
cdr3_length: 14

cdr3_nt: TGTGCCAGCAGATTAACAGGGGGAAGCTCCTATAATTCACCCCTCCACTTT
cdr3_aa: CASRLTGGSSYNSPLHF
v_call: TRBV28
d_call: TRBD1
j_call: TRBJ1-6
clone_size: few
cdr3_length: 17

cdr3_nt: TGTGCCAGCTCACCAGGGGACAGGGGCGATCAGCCCCAGCATTTT
cdr3_aa: CASSPGDRGDQPQHF
v_call: TRBV18
d_call: TRBD1
j_call: TRBJ1-5
clone_size: -
cdr3_length: 15

cdr3_nt: TGCGCCAGCAGAAAACTAGCCCGGTCGGGTGAGCAGTTCTTC
cdr3_aa: CASRKLARSGEQFF
v_call: TRBV23-1
d_call: -
j_call: TRBJ2-1
clone_size: -
cdr3_length: 14

cdr3_nt: TGTGCCAGCAGAACAACAAGTTATGGCTACACCTTC
cdr3_aa: CASRTTSYGYTF
v_call: TRBV28
d_call: -
j_call: TRBJ1-2
clone_size: -
cdr3_length: 12

cdr3_nt: TGTGCCAGCATTCGGTTTCGGGGTCCCTACGAGCAGTACTTC
cdr3_aa: CASIRFRGPYEQYF
v_call: TRBV6-5
d_call: -
j_call: TRBJ2-7
clone_size: -
cdr3_length: 14

cdr3_nt: TGTGCCAGCTCACTATCGACAGAGCCGAATTCACCCCTCCACTTT
cdr3_aa: CASSLSTEPNSPLHF
v_call: TRBV18
d_call: -
j_call: TRBJ1-6
clone_size: -
cdr3_length: 15

cdr3_nt: TGCGCCAGCAGCTTCAATCCGGGACAGGGGGCGCCGGCGGAGACCCAGTACTTC
cdr3_aa: CASSFNPGQGAPAETQYF
v_call: TRBV5-1
d_call: TRBD1
j_call: TRBJ2-5
clone_size: -
cdr3_length: 18